This record concerns one T cell receptor beta chain sequence. No antigen is known for it. This sample was taken from a study of blood T cells in healthy people across ages. Then a second PCR, running about 7 to 11 cycles, was carried out with a sample-barcoded 5' primer and a J-beta primer mix. TCRdb used MiXCR to reprocess the 5' RACE reads, holding one entry per CDR3 protein. Of 1.2 million to 1.5 million distinct CDR3 sequences in the sample, approximately 59% are singletons; the top ten hold 5.5% to 8%. Findings and limits, study-wide: More naive CD4+ cells and higher diversity marked long-lived donors relative to aged donors. The fall in TCR beta diversity per million T cells was roughly linear with age.

V lost 2 bases and J lost 7, with 9 bases in between. Germline CDR1 is MGHRA and CDR2 is YSYEKL. There are 13 residues in the CDR3. J is TRBJ2-1 and V is TRBV4-1, with no clear D. Source material: blood. The clonotype comes from a man between 18 and 29 years old in good health. The CDR3 spells CASSQTLGNEQFF. CDR3 coding DNA: TGCGCCAGCAGCCAAACCCTCGGGAATGAGCAGTTCTTC.